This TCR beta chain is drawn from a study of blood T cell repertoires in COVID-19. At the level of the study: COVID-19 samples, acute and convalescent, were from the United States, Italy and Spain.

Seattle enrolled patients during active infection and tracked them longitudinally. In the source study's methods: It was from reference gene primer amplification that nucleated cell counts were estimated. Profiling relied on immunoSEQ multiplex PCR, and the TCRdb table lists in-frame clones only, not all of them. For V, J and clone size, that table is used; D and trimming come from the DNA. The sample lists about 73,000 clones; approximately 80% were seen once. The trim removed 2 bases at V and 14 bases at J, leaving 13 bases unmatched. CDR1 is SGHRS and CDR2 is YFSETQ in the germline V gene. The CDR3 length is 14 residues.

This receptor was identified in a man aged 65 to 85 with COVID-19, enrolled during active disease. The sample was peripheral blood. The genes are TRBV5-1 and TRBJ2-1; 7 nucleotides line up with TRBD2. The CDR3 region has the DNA TGCGCCAGCAGCTTAGGGCAGGGCGAGCGGGGCGAGTTCTTC. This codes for CASSLGQGERGEFF.